The present entry profiles one T cell receptor (beta chain) with its context. TCRdb's copy holds only in-frame clones and misses some; the assay was immunoSEQ multiplex PCR. Among roughly 48,000 clones listed, around 82% were seen once. The source of the sample is a study of PD-L1 blockade in urothelial cancer. Study in general: At 3 weeks after treatment start (second dose) and again at 6 weeks, blood was analyzed.

CDR3 length: 16 amino acids. Germline values: CDR1 MNHEY, CDR2 SMNVEV (reference sequence). V trimming: 4 bases; J trimming: 5 bases; junction bases outside the gene matches: 12. This TCR came from a man in his forties with urothelial cancer. The V call is TRBV27, the J call TRBJ2-3; TRBD2 aligns across 7 bases. Here the sequenced sample was PBMCs, taken around atezolizumab (anti-PD-L1) treatment. Written as DNA, the CDR3 is TGTGCCAGCAGTTCTCCCCCGGGGGGAGAGGGAGATACGCAGTATTTT. This codes for CASSSPPGGEGDTQYF.